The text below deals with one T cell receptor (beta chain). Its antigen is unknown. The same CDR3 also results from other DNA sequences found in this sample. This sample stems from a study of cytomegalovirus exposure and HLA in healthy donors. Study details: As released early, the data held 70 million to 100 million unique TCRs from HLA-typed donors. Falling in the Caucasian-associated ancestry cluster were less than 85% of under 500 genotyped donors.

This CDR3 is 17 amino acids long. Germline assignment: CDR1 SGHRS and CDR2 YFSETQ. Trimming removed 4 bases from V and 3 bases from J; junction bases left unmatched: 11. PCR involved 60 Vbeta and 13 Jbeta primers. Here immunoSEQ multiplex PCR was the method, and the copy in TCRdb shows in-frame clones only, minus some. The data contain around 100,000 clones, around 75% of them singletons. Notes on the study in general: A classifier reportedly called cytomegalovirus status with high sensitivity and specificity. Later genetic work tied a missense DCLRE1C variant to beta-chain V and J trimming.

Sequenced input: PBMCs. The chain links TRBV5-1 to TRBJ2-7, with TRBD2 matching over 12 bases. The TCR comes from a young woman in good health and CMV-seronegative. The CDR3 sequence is CASSGLLAGGGVYEQYF. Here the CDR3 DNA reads TGCGCCAGCAGCGGCCTACTAGCGGGAGGTGGAGTCTACGAGCAGTACTTC.